This entry describes one TCR beta chain. As originally analysed: By means of reference gene primer amplification, nucleated cell counts were estimated. Sequenced by immunoSEQ multiplex PCR; TCRdb stores in-frame clones only, minus some. V, J and clone size reflect that table, while D and trimming were determined from the DNA. The table records about 210,000 clones, roughly 84% of them present only once. The sample is drawn from a study of blood T cell repertoires in COVID-19. CDR1 and CDR2 (germline): MDHEN, SYDVKM. V lost 2 bases to trimming and J lost 10 bases, with 5 bases between them. The CDR3 has 11 amino acids. Residents of about two dozen US areas, aged roughly 18 to 95 years, made up the participants. Self-reported history from a screening survey and questionnaire set each donor's cohort.

The chain combines TRBV28 with TRBJ1-4; no reliable D call. This receptor was taken from a man under 40 in a cohort exposed to, infected with or recovered from COVID-19 (not recorded which). The sequencing sample was made of PBMCs or T cells enriched from blood (not recorded which). The CDR3 spells CASSLVGKLFF. The DNA for the CDR3 is TGTGCCAGCAGTTTAGTCGGAAAACTGTTTTTT.